The TCR beta chain described here comes from a study of Graves' ophthalmopathy and Graves' hyperthyroidism. Diagnoses were established from clinical symptoms, serum thyroxine, TRAb, thyroid ultrasound and orbital computed tomography. RNA transcripts provided the template for amplifying TCR beta CDR3 regions. Second-round multiplex PCR followed a first-round RT-PCR using HTBI primers. TCRdb passed the multiplex PCR reads through MiXCR, listing each CDR3 protein once. The sample records about 590,000 distinct CDR3 sequences, roughly 39% being singletons. The germline CDR1 and CDR2 sequences are DFQATT and SNEGSKA (reference sequence). The CDR3 has 16 amino acids. V lost 1 base, J lost 4 bases, and 19 bases lay in between. This clonotype was recorded a few times.

This chain joins TRBV20-1 and TRBJ2-5; D not certain. This TCR was sampled from an adult man with Graves' hyperthyroidism. Sequenced material: peripheral blood or thyroid tissue (not recorded which). The CDR3: CSARAPGHRPRETQYF. The CDR3 DNA reads as TGCAGTGCTAGAGCCCCGGGCCACCGGCCAAGAGAGACCCAGTACTTC.